This T cell receptor beta chain was sequenced in a study of early T cells in non-severe SARS-CoV-2 infection. Whole-study context: The sequenced material was bulk RNA from unsorted whole blood, and its chains were unpaired.

Overall study findings and caveats: VDJdb-based annotation leaned toward anti-spike CD8 responses and missed private and CD4 specificities.

This clonotype was seen at least ten times. Its cognate antigen is unknown. This CDR3 contains 17 residues. V was trimmed by 1 base and J by 1 base, leaving 14 bases between them. Germline V gives CDR1 SGHNT, CDR2 YENEEA. Unique molecular identifier tags were affixed to discrete cDNA molecules. TCRdb redid the calling of the 5' RACE reads with MiXCR, one entry per CDR3 protein. The sample includes 10,000 to 13,000 distinct CDR3 sequences, around 5% of them seen just once. Sequenced sample: whole blood. V gene TRBV11-3 combines with J gene TRBJ1-5; D unresolved. This clonotype was obtained from an adult who was a healthcare worker with PCR-confirmed SARS-CoV-2 infection or an uninfected control (not recorded which). CDR3 in amino acids: CASSLVAQLGSNQPQHF. CDR3 DNA sequence: TGTGCCAGCAGCTTAGTCGCACAGCTAGGGAGCAATCAGCCCCAGCATTTT. Filled out from reference TRBV11-3 and TRBJ1-5, the complete variable domain reads EAGVVQSPRYKIIEKKQPVAFWCNPISGHNTLYWYLQNLGQGPELLIRYENEEAVDDSQLPKDRFSAERLKGVDSTLKIQPAELGDSAVYLCASSLVAQLGSNQPQHFGDGTRLSIL.